A single sample is the source of the 20 T cell receptor beta chains below, sequenced in a study of T-cell reconstitution after alpha-beta-depleted transplantation in children. Unique molecular identifiers tagged the TCRbeta library. TCRdb re-called the PCR reads with MiXCR, one entry per CDR3 protein. This table holds about 260,000 distinct CDR3 sequences, 11% found once. The sequenced sample was peripheral blood, obtained 180 days after TCRalphabeta/CD19-depleted stem cell transplant. Receptors originate from a male patient between 2 and 10 years old who had a stem cell transplant for chronic granulomatous disease, so the T cells may come from the graft donor.

The chain links TRBV4-2 to TRBJ2-3; 10 nucleotides align to TRBD2. After removal of 2 bases from V and 4 bases from J, the junction contained 3 bases not matched to a gene. This CDR3 has 15 amino acids. CDR1 is LGHNA, CDR2 YNFKEQ, per germline. CDR3 residues: CASSQRLAGADTQYF. For the CDR3, the DNA is TGTGCCAGCAGCCAAAGGCTAGCGGGAGCAGATACGCAGTATTTT.

This clonotype was counted ten times or more. This chain connects TRBV6-1 to TRBJ2-2, with D possibly being TRBD1 (6 bases). The CDR3 sequence is 13 residues long. Per germline, CDR1 MNHNS and CDR2 SASEGT. Trimming took off 11 bases at V and 1 base at J, with 11 bases between the two ends. The CDR3 DNA sequence: TGTGCCTCGTCAGGGGAGAACACCGGGGAGCTGTTTTTT. Its translation: CASSGENTGELFF.

A note on this clonotype: This may stem from a read error, because a much larger clone lies one nucleotide away. This rearrangement joins TRBV5-1 to TRBJ2-5; D perhaps matches TRBD1 (6 bases). Germline V gene sequence: CDR1 SGHRS, CDR2 YFSETQ. The CDR3 extends over 17 amino acids. CDR3 protein: CASSLVLSGHLKETLYF. The CDR3, as DNA: TGCGCCAGCAGCTTGGTCTTATCGGGACACCTAAAAGAGACCCTGTACTTC.

Details on this clonotype: This sequence may be a read error, since a much larger clone differs from it by one base. This rearrangement joins TRBV11-2 to TRBJ1-6, with 8 positions matching TRBD1. The CDR3 runs to 18 residues. Trimming at V came to 5 bases and at J to 9 bases, leaving 18 bases not matched to a gene. Germline CDR1 SGHAT, CDR2 FQNNGV. CDR3 sequence reads: CASSPAARTGWGRSPLHF. The CDR3 region has the DNA TGTGCCAGCAGCCCCGCGGCCCGGACAGGGTGGGGGCGTTCACCCCTCCACTTT.

There are many counts of this clonotype. The V gene is TRBV5-1, the J gene TRBJ2-7; no firm D call. V lost 9 bases and J lost 2, with 15 bases in between. The V gene's germline CDR1 is SGHRS and CDR2 YFSETQ. CDR3 length: 13 residues. CDR3 coding DNA: TGCGCCACCGCGGTGGGCAGCACCTACGAGCAGTACTTC. Translated: CATAVGSTYEQYF.

The sample holds many counts of this clonotype. This rearrangement joins TRBV12-3 or TRBV12-4 to TRBJ1-5; TRBD1 agrees at 7 bases. The CDR3 extends over 15 amino acids. With 5 bases clipped from V and 1 base from J, the junction kept 5 bases outside the gene matches. CDR3 bases: TGTGCCAGCAGTCCATTGACAGGGAGCAATCAGCCCCAGCATTTT. The encoded protein is CASSPLTGSNQPQHF.

This clonotype was detected ten times or more. V usage is TRBV7-9 and J usage is TRBJ2-2, with TRBD1 identical over 7 bases. Germline CDR1 is SEHNR and CDR2 is FQNEAQ (reference sequence). CDR3 length: 16 residues. The V gene end was trimmed by 5 bases and the J gene end by 2 bases; junction bases not matched to a gene: 8. DNA for the CDR3: TGTGCCAGCAGCAACAGACAGGGCTTCAACACCGGGGAGCTGTTTTTT. It specifies CASSNRQGFNTGELFF.

In its sample, this clonotype was seen many times. The chain recombines TRBV11-2 with TRBJ2-3; 8 bases agree with TRBD2. The germline V gene has CDR1 SGHAT and CDR2 FQNNGV. CDR3 length: 17 residues. Germline trimming cut 0 bases from V and 3 bases from J; bases unmatched to any gene: 8. The CDR3 sequence: CASSLDSRGGRTDTQYF. The CDR3 coding sequence is TGTGCCAGCAGCTTAGATAGTCGGGGGGGCCGGACAGATACGCAGTATTTT. Filled out from reference TRBV11-2 and TRBJ2-3, the complete variable domain reads EAGVAQSPRYKIIEKRQSVAFWCNPISGHATLYWYQQILGQGPKLLIQFQNNGVVDDSQLPKDRFSAERLKGVDSTLKIQPAKLEDSAVYLCASSLDSRGGRTDTQYFGPGTRLTVL.

V gene TRBV5-5 combines with J gene TRBJ1-2; 8 bases match TRBD1. The CDR3 has 15 amino acids. In germline, CDR1 is SGHKS, CDR2 YYEKEE (reference sequence). V lost 1 base, J lost 2 bases, and 4 bases stayed unmatched. The CDR3 loop is CASSLFPGGNYGYTF. The CDR3 nucleotides read TGTGCCAGCAGCTTGTTCCCAGGGGGCAACTATGGCTACACCTTC.

This clonotype was seen at least ten times. The V and J genes are TRBV20-1 and TRBJ2-7, with 9 bases that match TRBD2. Trimming took 5 bases from V and 4 from J; bases not matched to a gene: 9. CDR3 length: 14 amino acids. Germline lookup yields CDR1 DFQATT and CDR2 SNEGSKA (reference sequence). The CDR3 DNA reads TGCAGTGCTGAGAAGCGGGGGGCTCCTTACGAGCAGTACTTC. This codes for CSAEKRGAPYEQYF.

The chain carries TRBV5-1 and TRBJ2-1; maybe TRBD2 (5 bases). Germline V gives CDR1 SGHRS, CDR2 YFSETQ. V was cut by 5 bases and J by 0 bases, with 18 bases left in between. The CDR3 has 17 amino acids. The DNA of the CDR3 is TGCGCCAGCAGGTCAGCGGCGGGCGTAAGCTCCTACAATGAGCAGTTCTTC. Its translation: CASRSAAGVSSYNEQFF. Drawing the rest from reference TRBV5-1 and TRBJ2-1, the complete variable domain is KAGVTQTPRYLIKTRGQQVTLSCSPISGHRSVSWYQQTPGQGLQFLFEYFSETQRNKGNFPGRFSGRQFSNSRSEMNVSTLELGDSALYLCASRSAAGVSSYNEQFFGPGTRLTVL.

V usage is TRBV7-9 and J usage is TRBJ1-2; D gene unclear. V lost 3 bases and J 4 bases, leaving 12 bases between the germline ends. This CDR3 spans 14 amino acids. Looked up from germline, CDR1 is SEHNR and CDR2 is FQNEAQ (reference sequence). CDR3 residues: CASSFPLVGYGYTF. As DNA, the CDR3 is TGTGCCAGCAGCTTCCCGCTCGTTGGCTATGGCTACACCTTC.

This sequence joins TRBV12-3 or TRBV12-4 and TRBJ1-1, with D possibly matching TRBD1 (6 bases). This CDR3 spans 16 amino acids. Trimming left V 3 bases short and J 5 bases short, with 19 bases between. DNA for the CDR3: TGTGCCAGCAGTTTTAGGGACACTCCATGGGGGACTGAAGCTTTCTTT. This codes for CASSFRDTPWGTEAFF.

A remark on this clonotype: This could be a read error, since a much larger clone is one nucleotide away. This sequence joins TRBV7-8 and TRBJ2-7, with D unclear. The CDR3 totals 14 residues. CDR1 is SGHVS and CDR2 is FQNEAQ in the germline V gene. The CDR3 DNA reads TGTGCCACCAGCTTAGATTGGGTCTCCTACGAGCAGTACTTC. This codes for CATSLDWVSYEQYF.

This clonotype was detected many times. The genes are TRBV6-2 or TRBV6-3 and TRBJ1-2; no definite D call. The CDR3 has 11 residues. V was pared by 2 bases and J by 8 bases, with 6 bases between. Germline loops: CDR1 MNHEY, CDR2 SVGEGT. CDR3 sequence reads: CASSYPVGYTF. CDR3 bases: TGTGCCAGCAGTTACCCGGTGGGCTACACCTTC.

In its sample, this clonotype was seen many times. The rearrangement links TRBV27 to TRBJ2-7; D is possibly TRBD1 (5 bases). The germline CDR1 and CDR2 sequences are MNHEY and SMNVEV (reference sequence). V lost 4 bases to trimming and J lost 1 base, with 11 bases between them. CDR3 length: 14 residues. The DNA for the CDR3 is TGTGCCAGCAGTTCGAGTAGGGGTTCCTACGAGCAGTACTTC. It encodes CASSSSRGSYEQYF.

This clonotype was found many times. CDR3 DNA: TGCGCCAGCAGCCAAGCTATTGCCGCGGGGGGGGCCTGGAACATTCAGTACTTC. This translates into CASSQAIAAGGAWNIQYF. The chain recombines TRBV4-3 with TRBJ2-4; 9 nucleotides match TRBD2. The germline V gene encodes CDR1 LGHNA and CDR2 YSLEER. This CDR3 comprises 18 residues. Losses at the gene ends were 1 base for V and 7 bases for J; bases not matched to a gene: 14.

This clonotype was found many times. The rearrangement links TRBV3-1 to TRBJ2-3; D is undetermined. Trimming removed 4 bases at V and 4 bases at J, with 15 bases between. The germline V gene encodes CDR1 LGHDT and CDR2 YNNKEL (reference sequence). The CDR3 extends over 15 amino acids. CDR3 residues: CASSPGGVSADTQYF. The CDR3, as DNA: TGTGCCAGCAGCCCTGGTGGGGTTTCCGCAGATACGCAGTATTTT.

This clonotype has at least ten counts. The rearrangement links TRBV18 to TRBJ1-5, with 10 bases that match TRBD1. V lost 6 bases to trimming and J lost 7 bases; unmatched junction nucleotides: 9. This CDR3 region has 15 residues. Germline-derived CDR1 and CDR2 are KGHSH and LQKENI. Written as DNA, the CDR3 is TGTGCCAGCTCCCGAACCGGGACAGGGGACCAGCCCCAGCATTTT. It specifies CASSRTGTGDQPQHF. Full variable domain (remainder filled in from reference TRBV18 and TRBJ1-5): NAGVMQNPRHLVRRRGQEARLRCSPMKGHSHVYWYRQLPEEGLKFMVYLQKENIIDESGMPKERFSAEFPKEGPSILRIQQVVRGDSAAYFCASSRTGTGDQPQHFGDGTRLSIL.

This clonotype was seen ten or more times. The gene calls are TRBV28 and TRBJ1-4, with D unclear. Germline V lookup: CDR1 MDHEN, CDR2 SYDVKM. The CDR3 spans 12 residues. Between the trimmed V and J ends, which lost 8 bases and 1 base, there was a span of 5 bases. The CDR3 region has the DNA TGTGCCAGCTTAGGAACTAATGAAAAACTGTTTTTT. Translating it yields CASLGTNEKLFF.